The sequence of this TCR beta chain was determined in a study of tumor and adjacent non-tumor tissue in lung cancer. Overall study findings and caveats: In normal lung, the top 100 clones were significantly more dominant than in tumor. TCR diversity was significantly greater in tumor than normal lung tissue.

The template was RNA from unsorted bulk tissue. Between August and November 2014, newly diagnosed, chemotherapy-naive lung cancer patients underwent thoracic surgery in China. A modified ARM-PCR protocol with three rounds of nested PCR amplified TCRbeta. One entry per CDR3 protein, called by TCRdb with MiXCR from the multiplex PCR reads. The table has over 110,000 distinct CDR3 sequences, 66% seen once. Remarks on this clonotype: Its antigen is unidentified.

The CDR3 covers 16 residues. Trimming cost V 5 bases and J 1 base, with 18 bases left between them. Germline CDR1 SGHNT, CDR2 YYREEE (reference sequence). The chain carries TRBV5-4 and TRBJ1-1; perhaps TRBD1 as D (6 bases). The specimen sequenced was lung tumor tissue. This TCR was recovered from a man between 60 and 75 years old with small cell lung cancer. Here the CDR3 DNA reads TGTGCCAGCAGTTTGTCCAGAGGGGGGGAGAACACTGAAGCTTTCTTT. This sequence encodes CASSLSRGGENTEAFF.